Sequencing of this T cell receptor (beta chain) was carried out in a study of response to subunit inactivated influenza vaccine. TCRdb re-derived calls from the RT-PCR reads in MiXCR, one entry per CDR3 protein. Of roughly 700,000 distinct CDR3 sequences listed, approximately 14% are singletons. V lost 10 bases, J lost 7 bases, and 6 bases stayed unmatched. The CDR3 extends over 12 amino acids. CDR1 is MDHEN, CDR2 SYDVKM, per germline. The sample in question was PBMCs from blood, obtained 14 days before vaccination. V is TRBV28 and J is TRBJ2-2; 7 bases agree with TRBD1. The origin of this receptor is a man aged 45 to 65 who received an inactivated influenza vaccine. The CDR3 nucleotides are TGTGCCACCGAGACAGGGTTCGGGGAGCTGTTTTTT. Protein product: CATETGFGELFF.